One sample yielded the 4 T cell receptor beta chains listed below, sequenced in a study of blood T cell repertoires in COVID-19. The assay was immunoSEQ multiplex PCR, and TCRdb's table has in-frame clones only and misses some. Among under 60,000 clones listed, 87% were seen once. Input material: peripheral blood. Receptors originate from a human donor with acute or convalescent COVID-19. The donor label of this sample is uncertain.

For this clone: Other nucleotide sequences in the sample specify the same CDR3. The V gene is TRBV9, the J gene TRBJ2-2; TRBD2 aligns across 11 bases. The V segment lost 2 bases and the J segment 4 bases; nucleotides outside the gene matches: 4. There are 16 residues in the CDR3. Per the germline V gene, CDR1 is SGDLS and CDR2 is YYNGEE. CDR3 region: CASSVLAGGGTGELFF. DNA for the CDR3: TGTGCCAGCAGCGTTCTAGCGGGAGGTGGCACCGGGGAGCTGTTTTTT.

CDR3 nucleotides: TGTGCCAGCAGTGAGGGGGCTAGAGGGACCCTAGGTGAGACCCAGTACTTC. Amino acid sequence: CASSEGARGTLGETQYF. The rearrangement links TRBV2 to TRBJ2-5, with a tentative D call TRBD1 (6 bases). The CDR3 is 17 residues long. Germline values: CDR1 SNHLY, CDR2 FYNNEI. V was shortened by 3 bases and J by 5 bases, with 22 bases between the two germline ends. The whole variable domain, remainder taken from reference TRBV2 and TRBJ2-5, is EPEVTQTPSHQVTQMGQEVILRCVPISNHLYFYWYRQILGQKVEFLVSFYNNEISEKSEIFDDQFSVERPDGSNFTLKIRSTKLEDSAMYFCASSEGARGTLGETQYFGPGTRLLVL.

The chain is built from TRBV2 and TRBJ1-5, with TRBD1 identical over 11 bases. This CDR3 comprises 15 residues. CDR1 is SNHLY and CDR2 is FYNNEI in the germline V gene. Trimming cost V 8 bases and J 6 bases; bases outside gene matches: 9. In DNA form, the CDR3 reads TGTGCCAGCGGCGCCGGGACAGGGGGAAGTCAGCCCCAGCATTTT. This sequence encodes CASGAGTGGSQPQHF.

This sequence joins TRBV18 and TRBJ2-5; D is unresolved. Trimming removed 2 bases from V and 5 bases from J, with 12 bases in between. CDR1 and CDR2 from the germline V gene are KGHSH and LQKENI. This CDR3 is built from 14 residues. The chain's CDR3 is CASSPSPRWETQYF. The CDR3 region has the DNA TGTGCCAGCTCACCATCTCCCAGGTGGGAGACCCAGTACTTC. Based on the CDR3 plus reference TRBV18 and TRBJ2-5, the full variable domain is NAGVMQNPRHLVRRRGQEARLRCSPMKGHSHVYWYRQLPEEGLKFMVYLQKENIIDESGMPKERFSAEFPKEGPSILRIQQVVRGDSAAYFCASSPSPRWETQYFGPGTRLLVL.